A single sample gave rise to the 32 T cell receptor beta chains below, sequenced in a study of T cells in women clearing cervical HPV infection. Assay used: immunoSEQ multiplex PCR; TCRdb lists only in-frame clones, some missing. Here the sample table reports about 24,000 clones. The sequenced material came from blood buffy coat. These receptor sequences come from a woman aged 18 to 75 with a cervical HPV16 infection that either progressed to CIN3+ or cleared (not recorded which).

A word on this clone: The read comes to an end 3 residues before the CDR3 does, leaving the germline J gene to fill in the end. The rearrangement joins TRBV18 to TRBJ1-2; no firm D call. This CDR3 is 16 amino acids long. Germline assignment: CDR1 KGHSH and CDR2 LQKENI. CDR3 amino acids: CASSPGSSGSGDTYTF. CDR3 bases read: TGTGCCAGCTCACCCGGCTCCAGCGGGAGCGGGGATACC.

Details on this clone: The CDR3 extends 3 residues past the end of the read, so its final part is completed from the germline J gene. V gene TRBV5-4 combines with J gene TRBJ2-1, with TRBD2 identical over 10 bases. The CDR3 contains 14 residues. Trimming took 6 bases from V and 7 from J; bases not matched to a gene: 7. Per the germline V gene, CDR1 is SGHNT and CDR2 is YYREEE (reference sequence). The CDR3 loop reads CASNKREGRNEQFF. The CDR3 DNA, read in part, is TGTGCCAGCAATAAGCGGGAGGGCCGAAATGAG. Full variable domain (outside the CDR3, taken from reference TRBV5-4 and TRBJ2-1): ETGVTQSPTHLIKTRGQQVTLRCSSQSGHNTVSWYQQALGQGPQFIFQYYREEENGRGNFPPRFSGLQFPNYSSELNVNALELDDSALYLCASNKREGRNEQFFGPGTRLTVL.

A note on this clone: The read is 3 residues too short to cover the CDR3 end, so that end is filled in from the germline J gene. The sample carries other DNA sequences with the same CDR3. The J gene is TRBJ1-2, the V gene TRBV18; D is perhaps TRBD1 (5 bases). CDR1 KGHSH and CDR2 LQKENI come from the germline V gene. The CDR3 sequence is 14 residues long. CDR3 DNA (partial): TGTGCCAGCTCACCACCTGGCGGGGCCTACGAC. It is translated as CASSPPGGAYD. The entire CDR3 protein is CASSPPGGAYDYTF.

Details on this clone: The read finishes 3 residues shy of the CDR3 end, and the germline J gene is used to complete it. The J gene is TRBJ2-7, the V gene TRBV4-1; 9 bases fit TRBD1. Germline CDR1 is MGHRA and CDR2 is YSYEKL. This CDR3 spans 14 amino acids. The ends lost 4 bases at V and 5 bases at J; junction bases unmatched: 6. The DNA read from the CDR3 is TGCGCCAGCAGCCTCGGGACAGGGAGGGACGAG. It encodes CASSLGTGRDE. The entire CDR3 protein reads CASSLGTGRDEQYF.

Turning to this clone: The CDR3 goes on 3 residues after the read ends, and that part is filled in from the germline J gene. This chain joins TRBV7-9 and TRBJ2-3, with TRBD1 as a possible D gene (6 bases). The CDR3 loop spans 15 amino acids. The germline V gene encodes CDR1 SEHNR and CDR2 FQNEAQ (reference sequence). Trimming pared 1 base from V and 1 base from J, leaving 9 bases between. The covered CDR3 bases are TGTGCCAGCAGCTTAGGCCAGGGGCGCACAGATACG. Amino acids: CASSLGQGRTDT. The CDR3 in full is CASSLGQGRTDTQYF. Drawing the rest from reference TRBV7-9 and TRBJ2-3, the complete variable domain is DTGVSQNPRHKITKRGQNVTFRCDPISEHNRLYWYRQTLGQGPEFLTYFQNEAQLEKSRLLSDRFSAERPKGSFSTLEIQRTEQGDSAMYLCASSLGQGRTDTQYFGPGTRLTVL.

Notes on this clone: The CDR3 end is not reached by the read, which stops 3 residues before it; the germline J gene fills it in. The rearrangement joins TRBV7-2 to TRBJ1-1, with 11 bases aligning to TRBD1. In germline, CDR1 is SGHTA, CDR2 FQGNSA. This CDR3 has 15 amino acids. Here the CDR3 reads CASSLGGGQGETAFF. Incomplete CDR3 DNA: TGTGCCAGCAGCTTAGGAGGGGGACAGGGGGAGACC.

Regarding this clone: The read is 3 residues too short to cover the CDR3 end, so that end is filled in from the germline J gene. J is TRBJ2-5 and V is TRBV19; the match to TRBD2 covers 8 bases. This CDR3 has 15 residues. J was trimmed by 2 bases and V by 5 bases; bases with no gene match: 7. CDR1 and CDR2 (germline): LNHDA, SQIVND (reference sequence). The CDR3: CASSLERGTQETQYF. The CDR3 DNA, read in part, is TGTGCCAGTAGTCTCGAGCGGGGGACACAAGAGACC.

With respect to this clone: The read ends 3 residues before the CDR3 terminus; that terminus is restored from the germline J gene. V and J are TRBV29-1 and TRBJ2-3; D not certain. The germline gives CDR1 SQVTM, CDR2 ANQGSEA. The CDR3 spans 12 residues. V was cut by 4 bases and J by 1 base, with 6 bases left in between. Partial CDR3 DNA: TGCAGCGTTGGGGCCCGCACAGATACG. Protein product: CSVGARTDT. The CDR3 in its entirety is CSVGARTDTQYF.

About this clone itself: The sequence runs out 3 residues before the end of the CDR3; the remainder is reconstructed from the germline J gene. This chain joins TRBV19 and TRBJ1-1; D call uncertain. The CDR3 contains 18 residues. The V gene's germline CDR1 is LNHDA and CDR2 SQIVND (reference sequence). Trimming pared 5 bases from V and 3 bases from J, leaving 25 bases between. Here the CDR3 reads CASSLSIGPPWSDTEAFF. The CDR3 bases that were read are TGTGCCAGTAGTCTGAGCATAGGGCCTCCGTGGTCCGACACTGAA.

To note about this clone: The CDR3 end lies 3 residues beyond the end of the read and is filled in from the germline J gene. The rearrangement links TRBV18 to TRBJ1-2; D is unresolved. Per germline, CDR1 KGHSH and CDR2 LQKENI. This CDR3 is built from 13 residues. CDR3 DNA, as far as it was read: TGTGCCAGCTCACCACACACAGACTACGAC. Protein: CASSPHTDYD. The full CDR3 protein is CASSPHTDYDYTF.

In regard to this clone: The sequenced fragment ends 3 residues before the CDR3 boundary, so the rest is inferred from the germline J gene. The chain joins TRBV6-1 to TRBJ1-6; possible D gene TRBD1, 6 bases. Trimming pared 1 base from V and 7 bases from J, leaving 11 bases between. This CDR3 has 15 residues. Germline V CDR1 and CDR2: MNHNS, SASEGT. The CDR3 reads CASSEGRQGNSPLHF. Incomplete CDR3 DNA: TGTGCCAGCAGTGAAGGTCGTCAGGGGAATTCACCC.

With regard to this clone: The read comes to an end 3 residues before the CDR3 does, leaving the germline J gene to fill in the end. This chain joins TRBV29-1 and TRBJ2-7, with a weak D call TRBD1 (5 bases). Trimming took off 4 bases at V and 4 bases at J, with 8 bases between the two ends. This CDR3 region has 11 residues. The germline CDR1 and CDR2 sequences are SQVTM and ANQGSEA. The CDR3 sequence is CSVGQNYEQYF. The CDR3 DNA, read in part, is TGCAGCGTTGGACAGAATTACGAG.

As for this clone: The CDR3 is cut off 3 residues early in the read; its end comes from the germline J gene. The gene calls are TRBV5-4 and TRBJ1-5; D may be TRBD1 (6 bases). CDR1 and CDR2 (germline): SGHNT, YYREEE (reference sequence). The V end was cut by 2 bases, the J end by 1 base, with 13 bases between. The CDR3 runs 16 residues. The sequenced part of the CDR3 DNA is TGTGCCAGCAGCTTCTCCCCAGGGGTGAGCAATCAGCCC. Protein product: CASSFSPGVSNQP. The CDR3 in its entirety is CASSFSPGVSNQPQHF.

Comments on this clone: The read gets to within 3 residues of the CDR3 end, and the germline J gene fills in the rest. The V gene is TRBV20-1, the J gene TRBJ2-5, with 7 bases fitting TRBD1. J gave up 5 bases and V 3 bases, and 3 bases lay outside the gene matches. Germline V gene sequence: CDR1 DFQATT, CDR2 SNEGSKA (reference sequence). The CDR3 consists of 12 residues. The covered CDR3 bases are TGCAGTGCTAGGGGACAGTGGGAGACC. It yields the protein CSARGQWET. The whole CDR3 sequence is CSARGQWETQYF.

A remark on this clone: Read coverage stops 3 residues before the CDR3 terminus; the germline J gene supplies the remainder. This chain links TRBV2 with TRBJ2-1; D call uncertain. Per germline, CDR1 SNHLY and CDR2 FYNNEI. This CDR3 is built from 13 residues. Trimming took 2 bases from V and 6 from J, leaving 8 bases between them. CDR3 DNA (partial): TGTGCCAGCAGTGAATTCTCTGTCAATGAG. It specifies CASSEFSVNE. The entire CDR3 protein reads CASSEFSVNEQFF.

Note on this clone: The sequenced fragment ends 3 residues before the CDR3 boundary, so the rest is inferred from the germline J gene. The chain recombines TRBV19 with TRBJ1-5; possibly TRBD1 for D (5 bases). CDR1 LNHDA and CDR2 SQIVND come from the germline V gene (reference sequence). V shed 3 bases and J shed 6 bases, with 9 bases lying between them. The CDR3 runs to 13 residues. CDR3 sequence: CASSIRVSQPQHF. CDR3 bases read: TGTGCCAGTAGTATCAGGGTAAGTCAGCCC.

The DNA read from the CDR3 is TGCAGTGCTAGGGAAGGCGGGAAAGAGACC. This encodes CSAREGGKET. The CDR3 as a whole reads CSAREGGKETQYF. The V gene is TRBV20-1, the J gene TRBJ2-5, with a tentative D call TRBD2 (6 bases). The read stops 3 residues short of the end of the CDR3; the missing end is completed from the germline J gene. There are 13 residues in the CDR3. V lost 3 bases and J lost 3, with 11 bases in between. Germline V lookup: CDR1 DFQATT, CDR2 SNEGSKA (reference sequence).

Regarding this clone: The DNA ends 3 residues before the CDR3 does, and the rest of the CDR3 is filled in from the germline J gene. The chain couples TRBV12-3 or TRBV12-4 to TRBJ1-6, with D unclear. This CDR3 has 16 residues. Trimming removed 2 bases at V and 0 bases at J, with 8 bases between. The CDR3 DNA, read in part, is TGTGCCAGCAGTTTAAGCCCGAGCTCCTATAATTCACCC. Translated, it gives CASSLSPSSYNSP. The whole CDR3 sequence reads CASSLSPSSYNSPLHF.

Notes on this clone: From the germline J gene comes the end of the CDR3, since the read stops 3 residues before it. The chain combines TRBV6-1 with TRBJ2-5; no clear D. The V end lost 4 bases, the J end lost 0 bases, and 3 bases lay between the germline ends. In germline, CDR1 is MNHNS, CDR2 SASEGT. The CDR3 runs to 12 residues. Incomplete CDR3 DNA: TGTGCCAGCAGTGCCGACCAAGAGACC. Translating it yields CASSADQET. The entire CDR3 protein is CASSADQETQYF.

This CDR3 is CASSEVLAGGRGGDTQYF. The part of the CDR3 DNA that was read is TGTGCCAGCAGTGAAGTACTAGCGGGAGGGCGAGGTGGAGATACG. This chain connects TRBV6-1 to TRBJ2-3; 13 bases line up with TRBD2. The read comes to an end 3 residues before the CDR3 does, leaving the germline J gene to fill in the end. After removal of 1 base from V and 5 bases from J, the junction contained 9 bases not matched to a gene. The CDR3 has 18 amino acids. The germline CDR1 and CDR2 sequences are MNHNS and SASEGT.

As for this clone: An end of the junction does not agree with germline; a read error may underlie this. The sequenced fragment ends 3 residues before the CDR3 boundary, so the rest is inferred from the germline J gene. The chain couples TRBV20-1 to TRBJ1-3; TRBD1 might be the D (6 bases). The length of the CDR3 is 15 residues. Germline V CDR1 and CDR2: DFQATT, SNEGSKA (reference sequence). CDR3 sequence: CSARASGGSGNTIYF. The CDR3 DNA, read in part, is TGCAGTGCTAGAGCTTCTGGGGGCTCTGGAAACACA.

Of note for this clone: The read is 3 residues too short to cover the CDR3 end, so that end is filled in from the germline J gene. This rearrangement joins TRBV29-1 to TRBJ1-5; D call uncertain. Germline loops: CDR1 SQVTM, CDR2 ANQGSEA. Trimming pared 4 bases from V and 6 bases from J, leaving 10 bases between. This CDR3 region has 12 residues. CDR3 protein: CSVAGYGQPQHF. CDR3 DNA (partial): TGCAGCGTTGCGGGTTACGGTCAGCCC.

Comment on this clone: The DNA ends 3 residues before the CDR3 does, and the rest of the CDR3 is filled in from the germline J gene. The rearrangement joins TRBV7-9 to TRBJ2-7; perhaps TRBD2 as D (5 bases). Germline CDR1 and CDR2: SEHNR and FQNEAQ (reference sequence). The CDR3 contains 14 residues. Trimming shortened V by 7 bases and J by 4 bases, and 17 bases separated the two germline ends. The sequenced part of the CDR3 DNA is TGTGCCAGCACCGGTGGACTCGCACCTTACGAG. Amino acid sequence: CASTGGLAPYE. The CDR3 as a whole reads CASTGGLAPYEQYF.

Worth noting for this clone: Read data end 3 residues before the CDR3 end; the end is taken from the germline J gene. The chain recombines TRBV5-1 with TRBJ2-5; possible D gene TRBD2, 6 bases. This CDR3 contains 15 residues. The germline V gene has CDR1 SGHRS and CDR2 YFSETQ. With 2 bases removed from V and 7 bases from J, the gap between germline ends came to 18 bases. The part of the CDR3 DNA that was read is TGCGCCAGCAGCTTAGGGACTCGGGGAGGAGGGACC. Translation: CASSLGTRGGGT. The full CDR3 protein reads CASSLGTRGGGTQYF.

With regard to this clone: The sequenced fragment ends 3 residues before the CDR3 boundary, so the rest is inferred from the germline J gene. This sequence joins TRBV18 and TRBJ1-5; tentative D call: TRBD1 (5 bases). V lost 2 bases and J lost 7, with 9 bases in between. CDR3 length: 13 residues. From germline, CDR1 is KGHSH and CDR2 LQKENI. CDR3: CASSPGRVQPQHF. CDR3 bases read: TGTGCCAGCTCACCAGGCAGGGTACAGCCC.

As for this clone: The read terminates 3 residues ahead of where the CDR3 ends, so the germline J gene completes it. J is TRBJ2-7 and V is TRBV5-1; 11 bases align to TRBD2. There are 15 residues in the CDR3. CDR1 is SGHRS, CDR2 YFSETQ, per germline. The V and J ends lost 0 bases and 1 base, in that order; junction bases with no gene match: 0. The CDR3 here is CASSLGLAGSYEQYF. CDR3 DNA, as far as it was read: TGCGCCAGCAGCTTGGGACTAGCGGGATCCTACGAG.

Concerning this clone: The read gets to within 3 residues of the CDR3 end, and the germline J gene fills in the rest. The chain joins TRBV9 to TRBJ2-3; 7 nucleotides align to TRBD2. Trimming at V came to 3 bases and at J to 1 base, leaving 14 bases not matched to a gene. There are 18 residues in the CDR3. Germline CDR1 reads SGDLS; CDR2 reads YYNGEE. The chain's CDR3 is CASSALLLAAGGTDTQYF. CDR3 DNA, as far as it was read: TGTGCCAGCAGCGCCCTATTACTAGCTGCGGGGGGCACAGATACG.

Note on this clone: The CDR3 goes on 3 residues after the read ends, and that part is filled in from the germline J gene. The chain recombines TRBV20-1 with TRBJ2-5, with 7 positions matching TRBD2. Germline V CDR1 and CDR2: DFQATT, SNEGSKA (reference sequence). V shed 4 bases, J shed 4 bases, and the junction held 3 bases outside the gene matches. CDR3 length: 12 residues. The covered CDR3 bases are TGCAGTGCTATGTTAGCGGGAGAGACC. Amino acid sequence: CSAMLAGET. In full, the CDR3 is CSAMLAGETQYF.

Of note for this clone: The read finishes 3 residues shy of the CDR3 end, and the germline J gene is used to complete it. This rearrangement joins TRBV20-1 to TRBJ2-3, with 10 positions matching TRBD1. From germline, CDR1 is DFQATT and CDR2 SNEGSKA (reference sequence). V shed 1 base and J 1 base; nucleotides not matched to a gene: 2. The CDR3 contains 15 residues. CDR3 bases read: TGCAGTGCTAGAGTGACAGGGGGCGGCACAGATACG. Its translation: CSARVTGGGTDT. From start to end, the CDR3 is CSARVTGGGTDTQYF.

Remarks on this clone: Sequencing ends 3 residues short of the CDR3 end; the germline J gene provides the rest. V usage is TRBV7-9 and J usage is TRBJ1-1; no firm D call. From germline, CDR1 is SEHNR and CDR2 FQNEAQ (reference sequence). The CDR3 spans 10 residues. The V gene lost 5 bases and the J gene lost 7 bases, with 5 bases spanning the gap. The CDR3 here is CASSGLEAFF. Partial CDR3 DNA: TGTGCCAGCAGCGGCCTTGAA.

The CDR3 loop is CASSQTGATHEQYF. Partial CDR3 DNA: TGCGCCAGCAGTCAGACAGGGGCGACCCACGAG. The rearrangement links TRBV23-1 to TRBJ2-7; 8 bases are shared with TRBD1. The read gets to within 3 residues of the CDR3 end, and the germline J gene fills in the rest. TRBV23-1 is an ORF, with its function uncertain. V gave up 3 bases and J gave up 5 bases; unmatched junction bases: 6. The CDR3 consists of 14 residues.

Note on this clone: The sequence runs out 3 residues before the end of the CDR3; the remainder is reconstructed from the germline J gene. The rearrangement links TRBV20-1 to TRBJ2-1; TRBD1 matches 8 bases. The CDR3 has 15 residues. CDR1 and CDR2 from the germline V gene are DFQATT and SNEGSKA (reference sequence). J lost 1 base, V lost 4 bases, and 6 bases had no gene match. The covered CDR3 bases are TGCAGTGCTAAACCCCGGGACAGGTCCTACAATGAG. Its protein is CSAKPRDRSYNE. The whole CDR3 protein is CSAKPRDRSYNEQFF.